Here is one T cell receptor beta chain with its context. TCRdb keeps only in-frame clones here, not all; method: immunoSEQ multiplex PCR. Of a few hundred thousand clones listed, 65% are singletons. These data come from a study of shared clonotypes between healthy human individuals. From germline, CDR1 is SGHVS and CDR2 FQNEAQ. Trimming removed 1 base from V and 2 bases from J, with 11 bases in between. The CDR3 is 16 amino acids. The gene calls are TRBV7-8 and TRBJ2-2; D not certain. The origin of this receptor is a man aged 25-45 years in good health. Sequenced input: memory CD4+ T cells sorted from blood. The subset was: CD45RA-negative fraction. The CDR3 loop reads CASSLDPPPNTGELFF. The CDR3 region has the DNA TGTGCCAGCAGCTTAGACCCCCCTCCCAACACCGGGGAGCTGTTTTTT.